These 25 T cell receptor beta chains originate from one sample sequenced in a study of cytomegalovirus exposure and HLA in healthy donors. Data came from immunoSEQ multiplex PCR; TCRdb stores just in-frame clones and leaves some out. The sample yields some 290,000 clones, around 90% seen once. Input material: PBMCs. Receptors originate from a man aged 25-45 years in good health and CMV-seronegative.

The chain combines TRBV6-5 with TRBJ1-5, with D uncertain. The germline V and J ends were trimmed by 6 bases and 1 base, with 10 bases remaining between them. The germline CDR1 and CDR2 sequences are MNHEY and SVGAGI. This CDR3 contains 14 residues. CDR3 region: CASRAGGSNQPQHF. CDR3 DNA sequence: TGTGCCAGCAGGGCGGGAGGAAGCAATCAGCCCCAGCATTTT.

J is TRBJ2-7 and V is TRBV5-1; D perhaps matches TRBD1 (6 bases). Germline CDR1 reads SGHRS; CDR2 reads YFSETQ. The CDR3 runs 15 residues. V was trimmed by 0 bases and J by 2 bases, leaving 12 bases between them. The CDR3: CASSLVQGKAYEQYF. In DNA form, the CDR3 reads TGCGCCAGCAGCTTGGTTCAGGGGAAGGCCTACGAGCAGTACTTC.

This chain connects TRBV15 to TRBJ1-2, with D unclear. Trimming left V 2 bases short and J 8 bases short, with 12 bases between. The CDR3 runs 13 residues. Germline assignment: CDR1 LNHNV and CDR2 YYDKDF (reference sequence). CDR3 loop: CATSRQFLEGYTF. CDR3 DNA sequence: TGTGCCACCAGCAGACAATTCCTGGAGGGCTACACCTTC.

The genes are TRBV6-1 and TRBJ2-1; 11 nucleotides agree with TRBD1. The germline CDR1 and CDR2 sequences are MNHNS and SASEGT. The ends lost 6 bases at V and 9 bases at J; junction bases unmatched: 4. CDR3 length: 13 residues. Written as DNA, the CDR3 is TGTGCCAGCAGCGGGGACAGGGGGGTTGAGCAGTTCTTC. Its translation: CASSGDRGVEQFF.

This clone has just one count. The gene calls are TRBV5-1 and TRBJ1-1; TRBD1 aligns across 7 bases. Germline CDR1 is SGHRS and CDR2 is YFSETQ. V dropped 5 bases and J dropped 11; count of bases not matched to a gene: 9. The CDR3 length is 12 residues. The CDR3 is CASSMGRGAAFF. For the CDR3, the DNA is TGCGCCAGCAGTATGGGCAGGGGGGCGGCTTTCTTT.

Concerning this clone: A read error may produce the germline difference seen at one junction end. This sequence joins TRBV25-1 and TRBJ1-2, with TRBD1 matching 7 bases. The germline V gene encodes CDR1 MGHDK and CDR2 SYGVNS. The CDR3 extends over 14 amino acids. For the CDR3, the DNA is TGTGCCAGCAGTGAATACCGAGACAGGGCCCGGGAAGTATTC. Its translation: CASSEYRDRAREVF.

The chain combines TRBV23-1 with TRBJ2-7; 8 nucleotides agree with TRBD1. TRBV23-1 is reported as an ORF; its role is uncertain. This CDR3 is built from 14 residues. V shed 0 bases, J shed 4 bases, and the junction held 2 bases outside the gene matches. The CDR3 nucleotides are TGCGCCAGCAGTCAATCCAGGGGGCAGTACGAGCAGTACTTC. Its translation: CASSQSRGQYEQYF.

This chain joins TRBV7-9 and TRBJ2-6; unclear D gene. Trimming took 0 bases from V and 0 from J, leaving 6 bases between them. This CDR3 is built from 16 residues. In germline, CDR1 is SEHNR, CDR2 FQNEAQ (reference sequence). CDR3 loop: CASSLAAVSGANVLTF. In nucleotides, the CDR3 is TGTGCCAGCAGCTTAGCGGCAGTCTCTGGGGCCAACGTCCTGACTTTC.

V and J are TRBV2 and TRBJ1-5; perhaps TRBD1 as D (6 bases). V was cut by 2 bases and J by 7 bases, with 15 bases left in between. The CDR3 runs to 15 residues. Germline V gives CDR1 SNHLY, CDR2 FYNNEI. Here the CDR3 reads CASSELGAPGQPQHF. The CDR3 coding sequence is TGTGCCAGCAGTGAATTGGGGGCCCCGGGGCAGCCCCAGCATTTT.

This rearrangement joins TRBV19 to TRBJ2-1, with D possibly being TRBD2 (7 bases). V was shortened by 6 bases and J by 7 bases, with 19 bases between the two germline ends. This CDR3 spans 15 amino acids. In germline, CDR1 is LNHDA, CDR2 SQIVND (reference sequence). The CDR3 DNA follows: TGTGCCAGTAGCTTGGGGGGGGCCTCGAGGAATGAGCAGTTCTTC. Translation gives CASSLGGASRNEQFF.

The chain uses TRBV6-5 and TRBJ1-1; D not resolved. Trimming took off 5 bases at V and 8 bases at J, with 15 bases between the two ends. Germline V gene sequence: CDR1 MNHEY, CDR2 SVGAGI. The CDR3 spans 13 residues. CDR3 in amino acids: CASSPFGVWEAFF. In DNA, the CDR3 is TGTGCCAGCAGTCCTTTCGGGGTGTGGGAAGCTTTCTTT.

This sequence joins TRBV19 and TRBJ1-5, with unresolved D. Trimming removed 8 bases at V and 0 bases at J, with 5 bases between. In germline, CDR1 is LNHDA, CDR2 SQIVND (reference sequence). This CDR3 is 12 amino acids long. This CDR3 reads CASRYSNQPQHF. DNA for the CDR3: TGTGCCAGTCGGTATAGCAATCAGCCCCAGCATTTT.

The CDR3 region is CASSPGQGNNEQYF. CDR3 sequence (DNA): TGTGCCAGCTCTCCGGGACAGGGGAACAACGAGCAGTACTTC. V usage is TRBV18 and J usage is TRBJ2-7; 10 bases match TRBD1. The germline V gene encodes CDR1 KGHSH and CDR2 LQKENI. V gave up 6 bases and J gave up 5 bases; unmatched junction bases: 7. The CDR3 is made up of 14 amino acids.

The chain is built from TRBV13 and TRBJ2-7, with a weak D call TRBD2 (6 bases). Germline CDR1 reads PRHDT; CDR2 reads FYEKMQ (reference sequence). Trimming pared 0 bases from V and 7 bases from J, leaving 19 bases between. This CDR3 is 16 amino acids long. CDR3 amino acids: CASSLGGWGVQSEQYF. CDR3 DNA sequence: TGTGCCAGCAGCTTAGGAGGTTGGGGGGTACAATCAGAGCAGTACTTC.

This clone was seen more than once but under ten times. This chain links TRBV11-3 with TRBJ2-1, with D perhaps TRBD2 (6 bases). The CDR3 spans 15 residues. Trimming pared 1 base from V and 7 bases from J, leaving 14 bases between. Germline values: CDR1 SGHNT, CDR2 YENEEA. Written as DNA, the CDR3 is TGTGCCAGCAGCTTAGGGCTCCTGGGGGGAAATGAGCAGTTCTTC. This encodes CASSLGLLGGNEQFF.

This clone was seen more than once but under ten times. This sequence joins TRBV11-3 and TRBJ1-1; D ambiguous. The CDR3 covers 12 residues. Trimming shortened V by 5 bases and J by 1 base, and 5 bases separated the two germline ends. Germline CDR1 is SGHNT and CDR2 is YENEEA. CDR3 region: CASSPGNTEAFF. CDR3 nucleotides: TGTGCCAGCAGCCCCGGGAACACTGAAGCTTTCTTT.

V usage is TRBV19 and J usage is TRBJ1-1; D not resolved. Germline CDR1 is LNHDA and CDR2 is SQIVND (reference sequence). The V end lost 4 bases, the J end lost 4 bases, and 10 bases lay between the germline ends. The CDR3 spans 13 residues. For the CDR3, the DNA is TGTGCCAGTAGTAAGTCTACTAGCACTGAAGCTTTCTTT. Translation: CASSKSTSTEAFF.

Written as DNA, the CDR3 is TGCGCCAGCAGCTTGGGGGCAGGGGGATTAACTGAAGCTTTCTTT. Translated, it gives CASSLGAGGLTEAFF. The genes are TRBV5-1 and TRBJ1-1, with 7 bases lining up with TRBD1. There are 15 residues in the CDR3. Germline V gene sequence: CDR1 SGHRS, CDR2 YFSETQ. V gave up 0 bases and J gave up 5 bases; unmatched junction bases: 7.

This clone appeared once. This chain uses TRBV29-1 with TRBJ1-1; the D gene is possibly TRBD1 (5 bases). This CDR3 region has 13 residues. The ends were cut back, 7 bases at V and 6 bases at J, with 18 bases in the middle. The germline V gene has CDR1 SQVTM and CDR2 ANQGSEA. This chain's CDR3 is CSGLTVNHPEAFF. In nucleotides, the CDR3 is TGCAGCGGCCTGACAGTGAACCACCCTGAAGCTTTCTTT.

J is TRBJ2-6 and V is TRBV9; D is unresolved. This CDR3 has 11 amino acids. The ends were cut back, 10 bases at V and 2 bases at J, with 4 bases in the middle. Per germline, CDR1 SGDLS and CDR2 YYNGEE. Here the CDR3 DNA reads TGTGCCTCTACTGGGGCCAACGTCCTGACTTTC. Residues: CASTGANVLTF.

The V and J genes are TRBV6-6 and TRBJ1-2, with D hard to call. The ends were cut back, 0 bases at V and 5 bases at J, with 13 bases in the middle. The CDR3 covers 15 residues. Looked up from germline, CDR1 is MNHNY and CDR2 is SVGAGI (reference sequence). The CDR3 spells CASSYSGSPGYGYTF. In nucleotides, the CDR3 is TGTGCCAGCAGTTACTCGGGGTCCCCGGGGTATGGCTACACCTTC.

The chain employs TRBV5-4 and TRBJ1-1, with 8 bases fitting TRBD1. CDR1 and CDR2 (germline): SGHNT, YYREEE (reference sequence). J was trimmed by 1 base and V by 4 bases; bases with no gene match: 3. The length of the CDR3 is 14 residues. CDR3 coding DNA: TGTGCCAGCAGCCGACAGGGGAGGAACACTGAAGCTTTCTTT. It encodes CASSRQGRNTEAFF.

The CDR3 coding sequence is TGCGCCAGCAGTCCCCACGACAGTTCGGCAGGGACAGATACGCAGTATTTT. Translating it yields CASSPHDSSAGTDTQYF. The chain has TRBV23-1 and TRBJ2-3; perhaps TRBD1 as D (5 bases). TRBV23-1 falls under the ORF class, with uncertain function. This CDR3 is 17 amino acids long. Trimming shortened V by 4 bases and J by 3 bases, and 20 bases separated the two germline ends.

The chain uses TRBV9 and TRBJ2-7, with 7 bases identical to TRBD1. The CDR3 is made up of 14 amino acids. Trimming at V came to 3 bases and at J to 2 bases, leaving 5 bases not matched to a gene. Germline V gene sequence: CDR1 SGDLS, CDR2 YYNGEE. CDR3 sequence: CASSAQGTPYEQYF. In nucleotides, the CDR3 is TGTGCCAGCAGCGCACAGGGGACCCCCTACGAGCAGTACTTC.

V and J are TRBV7-2 and TRBJ2-5, with TRBD1 matching 8 bases. The CDR3 sequence is 16 residues long. Germline V gives CDR1 SGHTA, CDR2 FQGNSA. Trimming removed 2 bases from V and 3 bases from J; junction bases left unmatched: 8. Here the CDR3 reads CASSLSWAGGEETQYF. For the CDR3, the DNA is TGTGCCAGCAGCTTATCCTGGGCAGGGGGCGAAGAGACCCAGTACTTC.